This entry lists 29 T cell receptor beta chains sequenced from one sample in a study of T cells in Graves' hyperthyroidism and ophthalmopathy. Template material for amplifying TCR beta CDR3 regions consisted of RNA transcripts. The HTBI primer set drove a first-round RT-PCR of the TCR CDR3. TCRdb re-derived calls from the multiplex PCR reads in MiXCR, one entry per CDR3 protein. The sample lists around 450,000 distinct CDR3 sequences, 15% to 19% occurring once. Material: blood. All receptors derive from a woman under 30 with Graves' hyperthyroidism.

There are many counts of this clonotype. This chain connects TRBV5-1 to TRBJ2-3, with 12 bases aligning to TRBD2. Germline V gives CDR1 SGHRS, CDR2 YFSETQ. This CDR3 contains 16 residues. J lost 5 bases, V lost 4 bases, and 8 bases had no gene match. CDR3 DNA sequence: TGCGCCAGCAGCGATCTCCCTAGCGGGAGGGGAGATACGCAGTATTTT. Protein product: CASSDLPSGRGDTQYF.

In this sample, this clonotype turned up many times. A read error may account for a junction end that differs from germline. This chain joins TRBV7-9 and TRBJ2-3; D is perhaps TRBD2 (6 bases). The V gene's germline CDR1 is SEHNR and CDR2 FQNEAQ (reference sequence). The CDR3 totals 14 residues. The CDR3 reads CASSVAAGGHTQYF. CDR3 bases: TGTGCCAGCAGCGTAGCGGCCGGTGGACATACGCAGTATTTT.

This clonotype was observed a few times. This sequence joins TRBV7-9 and TRBJ1-4; perhaps TRBD1 as D (5 bases). Germline-derived CDR1 and CDR2 are SEHNR and FQNEAQ (reference sequence). V was pared by 5 bases and J by 7 bases, with 14 bases between. The CDR3 sequence is 14 residues long. Here the CDR3 reads CASSPRGNGEKLFF. In nucleotides, the CDR3 is TGTGCCAGCAGCCCCCGGGGGAATGGTGAAAAACTGTTTTTT.

The table lists this clonotype with many counts. The chain joins TRBV19 to TRBJ1-2; the match to TRBD1 covers 8 bases. CDR1 and CDR2 (germline): LNHDA, SQIVND (reference sequence). The length of the CDR3 is 14 residues. V shed 7 bases and J 1 base; nucleotides not matched to a gene: 5. In DNA form, the CDR3 reads TGTGCCAGTATCCGACAGGGGAATAACTATGGCTACACCTTC. Protein: CASIRQGNNYGYTF.

The table lists this clonotype with many counts. The chain joins TRBV28 to TRBJ2-5, with a tentative D call TRBD2 (5 bases). Germline values: CDR1 MDHEN, CDR2 SYDVKM. The CDR3 length is 13 residues. V lost 11 bases and J 5 bases, leaving 18 bases between the germline ends. This chain's CDR3 is CAVSRGLEETQYF. The CDR3 DNA reads TGTGCCGTTTCAAGAGGACTGGAGGAGACCCAGTACTTC.

In DNA form, the CDR3 reads TGTGCCAGCAGCTCCTACAACGTTGCATATAGCTCCTACAATGAGCAGTTCTTC. It yields the protein CASSSYNVAYSSYNEQFF. The genes are TRBV7-8 and TRBJ2-1, with D uncertain. Germline V gene sequence: CDR1 SGHVS, CDR2 FQNEAQ. The CDR3 totals 18 residues. V dropped 4 bases and J dropped 0 bases, with 19 bases sitting between them.

This clonotype was picked up many times. The chain links TRBV27 to TRBJ2-5, with 12 nucleotides matching TRBD2. This CDR3 spans 17 amino acids. From germline, CDR1 is MNHEY and CDR2 SMNVEV (reference sequence). The J segment lost 0 bases and the V segment lost 4 bases, leaving 6 bases of the junction unmatched. The CDR3 DNA is TGTGCCAGCAGTTCAGGACTAGCGGGGTCGTACCAAGAGACCCAGTACTTC. It translates to CASSSGLAGSYQETQYF.

This clonotype has more than one count but fewer than ten. This sequence joins TRBV4-1 and TRBJ1-1; perhaps TRBD1 as D (6 bases). Germline CDR1 is MGHRA and CDR2 is YSYEKL. With 7 bases removed from V and 0 bases from J, the gap between germline ends came to 12 bases. The CDR3 is 14 residues long. CDR3 in DNA: TGCGCCAGCAATTTTCAGGGGATGAACACTGAAGCTTTCTTT. Its translation: CASNFQGMNTEAFF.

This clonotype was counted many times. The V gene is TRBV3-1, the J gene TRBJ2-5; D possibly uses TRBD1 or TRBD2 (6 bases each). Between the trimmed V and J ends, which lost 4 bases and 10 bases, there was a span of 13 bases. The CDR3 is 12 residues long. Germline-derived CDR1 and CDR2 are LGHDT and YNNKEL (reference sequence). The CDR3 nucleotides read TGTGCCAGCAGCCCCCAAGGGGGGAACCAGTACTTC. Translated, it gives CASSPQGGNQYF.

This clonotype was seen ten or more times. The chain couples TRBV7-3 to TRBJ2-3; D remains ambiguous. CDR1 and CDR2 (germline): SGHTA, FQGTGA. V was cut by 1 base and J by 2 bases, with 10 bases left in between. This CDR3 spans 15 amino acids. CDR3: CASSLMGLHTDTQYF. In nucleotides, the CDR3 is TGTGCCAGCAGCTTAATGGGCCTACACACAGATACGCAGTATTTT.

Many counts were recorded for this clonotype. The chain has TRBV5-1 and TRBJ1-2; D is undetermined. Deletions cut 0 bases from V and 8 bases from J, with 8 bases between. CDR3 length equals 12 residues. The germline V gene has CDR1 SGHRS and CDR2 YFSETQ. The CDR3 loop is CASSLAAKGYTF. The DNA for the CDR3 is TGCGCCAGCAGCTTGGCTGCGAAAGGCTACACCTTC. Drawing the rest from reference TRBV5-1 and TRBJ1-2, the complete variable domain is KAGVTQTPRYLIKTRGQQVTLSCSPISGHRSVSWYQQTPGQGLQFLFEYFSETQRNKGNFPGRFSGRQFSNSRSEMNVSTLELGDSALYLCASSLAAKGYTFGSGTRLTVV.

This clonotype came up a few times. The chain links TRBV5-1 to TRBJ1-4, with TRBD1 as a possible D gene (5 bases). Germline assignment: CDR1 SGHRS and CDR2 YFSETQ. Trimming left V 4 bases short and J 5 bases short, with 15 bases between. The CDR3 runs to 15 residues. The CDR3 DNA reads as TGCGCCAGCAGCGAAATAGGGACCGGAAATGAAAAACTGTTTTTT. Its translation is CASSEIGTGNEKLFF.

This clonotype came up many times. The genes are TRBV5-1 and TRBJ2-5, with D tentatively TRBD2 (7 bases). V dropped 4 bases and J dropped 2 bases, with 21 bases sitting between them. Per the germline V gene, CDR1 is SGHRS and CDR2 is YFSETQ. This CDR3 contains 17 residues. DNA of the CDR3: TGCGCCAGCAGCCCTAGGGGGGGCGACGCCCTACAAGAGACCCAGTACTTC. Its translation is CASSPRGGDALQETQYF.

This clonotype has at least ten counts. The chain uses TRBV5-8 and TRBJ2-7, with 13 nucleotides matching TRBD2. The CDR3 extends over 15 amino acids. Trimming at V came to 4 bases and at J to 7 bases, leaving 8 bases not matched to a gene. Per germline, CDR1 SGHTS and CDR2 YDEGEE. The CDR3 DNA reads TGTGCCAGCAGCCAGAGGACTAGCGGGAGAGGTGAGCAGTACTTC. Translated, it gives CASSQRTSGRGEQYF.

The chain is built from TRBV11-2 and TRBJ1-1; weak D call: TRBD1 (6 bases). Trimming shortened V by 1 base and J by 1 base, and 10 bases separated the two germline ends. Per germline, CDR1 SGHAT and CDR2 FQNNGV. This CDR3 contains 15 residues. The CDR3 DNA is TGTGCCAGCAGCTTAGGGGGGGCCGCGAACACTGAAGCTTTCTTT. It codes for CASSLGGAANTEAFF.

This clonotype occurred many times. The chain uses TRBV12-3 or TRBV12-4 and TRBJ1-4, with no clear D. V dropped 1 base and J dropped 8 bases, with 5 bases sitting between them. This CDR3 comprises 12 residues. CDR3 region: CASSLGPEKLFF. In DNA, the CDR3 is TGTGCCAGCAGTTTAGGGCCGGAAAAACTGTTTTTT.

This clonotype occurred a few times. The chain employs TRBV27 and TRBJ2-3; D remains ambiguous. Trimming pared 0 bases from V and 0 bases from J, leaving 4 bases between. The CDR3 extends over 14 amino acids. CDR1 and CDR2 from the germline V gene are MNHEY and SMNVEV (reference sequence). CDR3 DNA: TGTGCCAGCAGTTTATCGGCTAGCACAGATACGCAGTATTTT. Translated: CASSLSASTDTQYF.

V gene TRBV6-1 combines with J gene TRBJ1-2; the D gene is possibly TRBD1 (5 bases). The CDR3 sequence is 13 residues long. The V gene's germline CDR1 is MNHNS and CDR2 SASEGT. The CDR3: CGTGRGPNYGYTF. CDR3 nucleotide sequence: TGTGGTACTGGGCGGGGACCGAACTATGGCTACACCTTC.

This clonotype was counted between two and nine times. This sequence may be a read error, since a much larger clone differs from it by one base. As the CDR3 is not closed by the conserved phenylalanine or tryptophan, this likely results from a read error. This rearrangement joins TRBV7-2 to TRBJ2-1; 8 bases match TRBD2. The J segment lost 1 base and the V segment lost 2 bases, leaving 4 bases of the junction unmatched. This CDR3 has 16 residues. Germline V lookup: CDR1 SGHTA, CDR2 FQGNSA. CDR3 bases: TGTGCCAGCAGCTTAAACGGGGGGGAGTCCTACAATGAGCAGTTCCTC. Translating it yields CASSLNGGESYNEQFL.

Many counts were recorded for this clonotype. The CDR3 DNA follows: TGCAGTGCTCCGGCATTAAGTGGAGCGAATGAGCAGTTCTTC. It yields the protein CSAPALSGANEQFF. The chain combines TRBV20-1 with TRBJ2-1; no clear D. CDR1 is DFQATT and CDR2 is SNEGSKA in the germline V gene (reference sequence). V was clipped by 5 bases and J by 7 bases, with 18 bases between them. This CDR3 is 14 amino acids long.

This clonotype was detected many times. This sequence joins TRBV12-5 and TRBJ2-7; D ambiguous. This CDR3 is 11 amino acids long. Trimming removed 0 bases at V and 4 bases at J, with 1 base between. Germline V gives CDR1 LGHNT, CDR2 FRNRAP. CDR3 sequence reads: CASGLVYEQYF. The CDR3 DNA reads TGTGCTAGTGGTTTGGTATACGAGCAGTACTTC.

This clonotype was observed at least ten times. The V call is TRBV5-6, the J call TRBJ2-5, with D unresolved. CDR3 length: 13 residues. Between the trimmed V and J ends, which lost 3 bases and 5 bases, there was a span of 11 bases. Germline V CDR1 and CDR2: SGHDT, YYEEEE. CDR3 amino acids: CASSSGIYETQYF. CDR3 sequence (DNA): TGTGCCAGCAGCTCTGGGATTTATGAGACCCAGTACTTC.

The chain combines TRBV5-4 with TRBJ2-7; D is possibly TRBD2 (5 bases). V was pared by 0 bases and J by 4 bases, with 8 bases between. The CDR3 contains 13 residues. Germline V gene sequence: CDR1 SGHNT, CDR2 YYREEE (reference sequence). In DNA form, the CDR3 reads TGTGCCAGCAGCTTGGCGGGGATATACGAGCAGTACTTC. Its protein is CASSLAGIYEQYF. Full variable domain (remainder filled in from reference TRBV5-4 and TRBJ2-7): ETGVTQSPTHLIKTRGQQVTLRCSSQSGHNTVSWYQQALGQGPQFIFQYYREEENGRGNFPPRFSGLQFPNYSSELNVNALELDDSALYLCASSLAGIYEQYFGPGTRLTVT.

This clonotype has just a few counts. This chain connects TRBV28 to TRBJ1-2, with a tentative D call TRBD1 (5 bases). Germline V gene sequence: CDR1 MDHEN, CDR2 SYDVKM. The CDR3 extends over 16 amino acids. Trimming took 3 bases from V and 4 from J, leaving 18 bases between them. The CDR3 coding sequence is TGTGCCAGCAGTTTCCCGACAGAGACCGATTTCTATGGCTACACCTTC. Translated: CASSFPTETDFYGYTF.

The rearrangement links TRBV3-1 to TRBJ2-7; D may be TRBD1 or TRBD2 (6 bases each). The germline V gene has CDR1 LGHDT and CDR2 YNNKEL (reference sequence). The CDR3 consists of 15 residues. The ends were cut back, 4 bases at V and 3 bases at J, with 16 bases in the middle. CDR3 protein: CASSLRRGGYYEQYF. CDR3 DNA sequence: TGTGCCAGCAGCCTAAGACGAGGGGGGTACTACGAGCAGTACTTC.

This clonotype was found a few times. This chain links TRBV4-1 with TRBJ2-3; D is ambiguous. Trimming left V 2 bases short and J 6 bases short, with 9 bases between. Per the germline V gene, CDR1 is MGHRA and CDR2 is YSYEKL. The CDR3 length is 13 residues. The CDR3 loop reads CASSQPERDTQYF. The CDR3 nucleotides are TGCGCCAGCAGCCAACCAGAGCGCGATACGCAGTATTTT.

This clonotype was counted at least ten times. The chain is built from TRBV11-3 and TRBJ2-3, with 8 bases identical to TRBD2. This CDR3 has 17 amino acids. Losses at the gene ends were 0 bases for V and 0 bases for J; bases not matched to a gene: 5. Germline-derived CDR1 and CDR2 are SGHNT and YENEEA. The CDR3 DNA reads TGTGCCAGCAGCTTAGATCGGGGGACTAGAAGCACAGATACGCAGTATTTT. Amino acid sequence: CASSLDRGTRSTDTQYF.

The sample holds many counts of this clonotype. V and J are TRBV2 and TRBJ1-5; D possibly corresponds to TRBD1 (6 bases). The ends were cut back, 4 bases at V and 0 bases at J, with 7 bases in the middle. The CDR3 spans 14 residues. Germline lookup yields CDR1 SNHLY and CDR2 FYNNEI. CDR3 sequence reads: CASSAGASNQPQHF. The CDR3 DNA reads as TGTGCCAGCAGTGCGGGGGCTAGCAATCAGCCCCAGCATTTT.

This clonotype was seen many times. This chain uses TRBV2 with TRBJ2-2, with no clear D. This CDR3 contains 13 residues. Germline V gene lookup returns CDR1 SNHLY and CDR2 FYNNEI. The V end lost 7 bases, the J end lost 4 bases, and 10 bases lay between the germline ends. This CDR3 reads CASKAIGTGELFF. The CDR3 DNA follows: TGTGCCAGCAAGGCAATTGGCACCGGGGAGCTGTTTTTT.